This record covers a single TCR beta chain. Antigen: not known. PRAID combined immunodeficiency and autoinflammation. This specimen comes from a study of stem cell transplantation in POMP-related autoinflammatory disease. About the research overall: Impaired MHC class I-dependent CD8+ differentiation was hypothesized from defective thymoproteasomes.

The protocol was immunoSEQ multiplex PCR, while the TCRdb copy is restricted to in-frame clones and leaves out a portion. The profile shows some 65,000 clones, approximately 91% of them singletons. General study points: Patients with PRAID showed a restricted number of unique TRB V-J gene pairings. Across all analyzed T-cell subsets, patients with PRAID tended toward reduced diversity and increased clonality.

This CDR3 is built from 15 residues. The germline CDR1 and CDR2 sequences are LGHNA and YNFKEQ. The ends lost 4 bases at V and 4 bases at J; junction bases unmatched: 7. This receptor was obtained from a human patient with POMP-related autoinflammation and immune dysregulation (PRAID). The graft donor may be the source of some T cells. The chain combines TRBV4-2 with TRBJ2-5; 9 bases line up with TRBD2. This specimen consisted of CD4+ T cells from PBMCs, obtained after stem cell transplantation. The CDR3 DNA reads as TGTGCCAGCAGCCCCCCGGGACTAGCAAGAGAGACCCAGTACTTC. Encoded protein: CASSPPGLARETQYF.